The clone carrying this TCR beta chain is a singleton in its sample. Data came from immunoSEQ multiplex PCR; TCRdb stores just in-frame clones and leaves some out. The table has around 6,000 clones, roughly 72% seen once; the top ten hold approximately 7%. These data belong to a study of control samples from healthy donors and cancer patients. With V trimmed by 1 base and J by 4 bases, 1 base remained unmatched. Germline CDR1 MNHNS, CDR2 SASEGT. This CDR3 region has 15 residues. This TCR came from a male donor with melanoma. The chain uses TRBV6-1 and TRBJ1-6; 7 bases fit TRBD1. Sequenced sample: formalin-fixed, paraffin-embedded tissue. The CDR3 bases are TGTGCCAGCAGTGAAGGACAGGGTTATAATTCACCCCTCCACTTT. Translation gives CASSEGQGYNSPLHF.